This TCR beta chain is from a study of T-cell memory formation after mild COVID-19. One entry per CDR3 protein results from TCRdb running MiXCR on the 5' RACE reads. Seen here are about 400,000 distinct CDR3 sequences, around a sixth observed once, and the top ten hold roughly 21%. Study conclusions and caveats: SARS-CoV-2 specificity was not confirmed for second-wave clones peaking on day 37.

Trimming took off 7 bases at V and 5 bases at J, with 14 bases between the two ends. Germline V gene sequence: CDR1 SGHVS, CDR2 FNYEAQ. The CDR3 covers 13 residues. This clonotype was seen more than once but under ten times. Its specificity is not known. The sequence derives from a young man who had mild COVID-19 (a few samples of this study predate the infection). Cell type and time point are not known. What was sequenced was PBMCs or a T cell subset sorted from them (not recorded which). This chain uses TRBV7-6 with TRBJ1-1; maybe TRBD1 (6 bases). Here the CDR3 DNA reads TGTGCCAGCACCAAAGGGGGGGAGACTGAAGCTTTCTTT. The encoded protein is CASTKGGETEAFF.